This entry lists 21 T cell receptor beta chains sequenced from one sample in a study of graft-versus-host responses after intestinal transplantation. Their cognate antigens are unknown. The assay was immunoSEQ multiplex PCR, and TCRdb's table has in-frame clones only and misses some. Of about 70,000 clones in the sample, almost 90% are singletons; the top ten hold roughly 4%. The sample consisted of unstimulated CD8+ T cells sorted from spleen or lymph node cells, taken before transplant. Every receptor here comes from a human donor who was the organ donor for an intestinal transplant.

The chain carries TRBV27 and TRBJ1-1, with D possibly matching TRBD1 (5 bases). CDR3 length: 12 residues. Germline V CDR1 and CDR2: MNHEY, SMNVEV (reference sequence). V lost 8 bases and J lost 7, with 14 bases in between. CDR3 amino acids: CASRGWGGEAFF. CDR3 bases: TGTGCCAGCCGCGGATGGGGGGGTGAAGCTTTCTTT.

This chain uses TRBV4-1 with TRBJ2-1; 7 nucleotides match TRBD2. The CDR3 covers 14 residues. The trim removed 4 bases at V and 5 bases at J, leaving 5 bases unmatched. CDR1 and CDR2 (germline): MGHRA, YSYEKL. CDR3 DNA sequence: TGCGCCAGCAGCCTCCAGGGAGGGAACAATGAGCAGTTCTTC. It is translated as CASSLQGGNNEQFF.

The CDR3 is CASSTGGIGYGYTF. Written as DNA, the CDR3 is TGTGCCAGCAGTACAGGGGGCATAGGGTATGGCTACACCTTC. The V call is TRBV11-2, the J call TRBJ1-2; 9 positions match TRBD1. CDR1 is SGHAT, CDR2 FQNNGV, per germline. V lost 6 bases and J lost 5; bases outside the gene matches: 7. CDR3 size: 14 residues.

The chain carries TRBV15 and TRBJ2-1, with D perhaps matching TRBD1 (6 bases). The germline V gene has CDR1 LNHNV and CDR2 YYDKDF (reference sequence). This CDR3 has 17 amino acids. V was trimmed by 0 bases and J by 6 bases, leaving 18 bases between them. The CDR3 DNA reads as TGTGCCACCAGCAGAGAGACTCGGCCCCTCAGGGGCAATGAGCAGTTCTTC. As protein: CATSRETRPLRGNEQFF.

The CDR3 DNA reads TGTGCCAGCAGTTTTCCGGGGGGGCCTTATGAGACCCAGTACTTC. Its protein product is CASSFPGGPYETQYF. The V gene is TRBV28, the J gene TRBJ2-5; 8 bases are a match to TRBD2. V shed 3 bases, J shed 5 bases, and the junction held 8 bases outside the gene matches. The germline gives CDR1 MDHEN, CDR2 SYDVKM. This CDR3 region has 15 residues.

This rearrangement joins TRBV29-1 to TRBJ1-2; D gene ambiguous. This CDR3 comprises 11 residues. The V end was cut by 8 bases, the J end by 4 bases, with 11 bases between. Per the germline V gene, CDR1 is SQVTM and CDR2 is ANQGSEA. The CDR3 spells CSIPVFYGYTF. CDR3 bases: TGCAGCATTCCGGTTTTCTATGGCTACACCTTC.

The chain is built from TRBV6-6 and TRBJ1-5; tentative D call: TRBD1 (5 bases). Trimming left V 11 bases short and J 6 bases short, with 26 bases between. The germline V gene has CDR1 MNHNY and CDR2 SVGAGI (reference sequence). This CDR3 has 16 residues. Here the CDR3 reads CAEQGGAISIVQPQHF. The CDR3 nucleotides read TGTGCCGAGCAGGGAGGAGCGATATCCATAGTTCAGCCCCAGCATTTT.

The CDR3 bases are TGTGCCAGCAGTGGCATAGGACAGGGTGGCTACGAGCAGTACGTC. This encodes CASSGIGQGGYEQYV. The chain has TRBV27 and TRBJ2-7; 8 positions agree with TRBD1. CDR3 length equals 15 residues. V gave up 5 bases and J gave up 3 bases; unmatched junction bases: 9. Germline-derived CDR1 and CDR2 are MNHEY and SMNVEV (reference sequence).

The V call is TRBV5-6, the J call TRBJ1-5, with D possibly being TRBD1 (6 bases). The germline V gene encodes CDR1 SGHDT and CDR2 YYEEEE. The CDR3 length is 17 residues. The V end lost 1 base, the J end lost 1 base, and 15 bases lay between the germline ends. The CDR3 reads CASSLFPPGQSNQPQHF. In nucleotides, the CDR3 is TGTGCCAGCAGCTTGTTTCCCCCGGGACAAAGCAATCAGCCCCAGCATTTT.

The chain combines TRBV11-2 with TRBJ2-3, with 9 bases lining up with TRBD2. Germline V gene lookup returns CDR1 SGHAT and CDR2 FQNNGV. The CDR3 is 16 residues long. The ends lost 4 bases at V and 2 bases at J; junction bases unmatched: 7. The CDR3 DNA reads as TGTGCCAGCAGCTCAGGACTAGCGTTGTACACAGATACGCAGTATTTT. This gives the protein CASSSGLALYTDTQYF.

The CDR3 loop is CASTLSQYNEQFF. The DNA for the CDR3 is TGTGCCAGCACCCTCTCCCAGTACAATGAGCAGTTCTTC. The rearrangement links TRBV7-6 to TRBJ2-1; D is unclear. V lost 7 bases to trimming and J lost 4 bases, with 11 bases between them. The V gene's germline CDR1 is SGHVS and CDR2 FNYEAQ. This CDR3 is built from 13 residues. Complete variable domain (other parts from reference TRBV7-6 and TRBJ2-1): GAGVSQSPRYKVTKRGQDVALRCDPISGHVSLYWYRQALGQGPEFLTYFNYEAQQDKSGLPNDRFSAERPEGSISTLTIQRTEQRDSAMYRCASTLSQYNEQFFGPGTRLTVL.

The chain carries TRBV7-2 and TRBJ1-2; 8 bases are a match to TRBD1. The CDR3 is 14 residues long. Trimming removed 2 bases from V and 3 bases from J; junction bases left unmatched: 2. Germline V gene sequence: CDR1 SGHTA, CDR2 FQGNSA. The CDR3 DNA is TGTGCCAGCAGCTTAACAGGGGGTGACTATGGCTACACCTTC. Translating it yields CASSLTGGDYGYTF.

This clone was observed once. J is TRBJ1-1 and V is TRBV6-5; D call uncertain. The CDR3 is 14 residues long. Per the germline V gene, CDR1 is MNHEY and CDR2 is SVGAGI. Deletions cut 0 bases from V and 3 bases from J, with 8 bases between. The CDR3 bases are TGTGCCAGCAGTTACTCCCGGCAGGACACTGAAGCTTTCTTT. It encodes CASSYSRQDTEAFF.

The chain combines TRBV15 with TRBJ1-2; D gene unclear. V lost 5 bases to trimming and J lost 3 bases, with 7 bases between them. Germline-derived CDR1 and CDR2 are LNHNV and YYDKDF (reference sequence). This CDR3 is built from 12 residues. The CDR3 coding sequence is TGTGCCACCAGCGGCGGAGACTATGGCTACACCTTC. Protein sequence: CATSGGDYGYTF.

The chain employs TRBV29-1 and TRBJ1-1, with D possibly matching TRBD1 (5 bases). V was clipped by 4 bases and J by 0 bases, with 12 bases between them. Germline V lookup: CDR1 SQVTM, CDR2 ANQGSEA. The CDR3 spans 14 residues. CDR3 bases: TGCAGCGTTGTTATGGGGGGGATGAACACTGAAGCTTTCTTT. Protein sequence: CSVVMGGMNTEAFF.

This sequence joins TRBV7-8 and TRBJ2-7; 11 bases align to TRBD2. Germline V gene lookup returns CDR1 SGHVS and CDR2 FQNEAQ. Unmatched junction bases numbered 11, after V lost 4 bases and J lost 6 bases. The CDR3 is 16 amino acids. The CDR3 coding sequence is TGTGCCAGCAGCTCGGAACTAGCGGGGGTTTTCTCCGAGCAGTACGTC. Translating gives CASSSELAGVFSEQYV.

V usage is TRBV27 and J usage is TRBJ1-3; unclear D gene. There are 15 residues in the CDR3. Germline assignment: CDR1 MNHEY and CDR2 SMNVEV (reference sequence). V shed 6 bases and J shed 3 bases, with 15 bases lying between them. This CDR3 is CASRSLRRGGNTIYF. In DNA form, the CDR3 reads TGTGCCAGCAGATCATTACGACGCGGTGGAAACACCATATATTTT.

The chain is built from TRBV5-5 and TRBJ1-1, with 7 bases matching TRBD1. Germline V CDR1 and CDR2: SGHKS, YYEKEE (reference sequence). This CDR3 contains 16 residues. The V gene end was trimmed by 2 bases and the J gene end by 4 bases; junction bases not matched to a gene: 11. CDR3 sequence (DNA): TGTGCCAGCAGCTTTAATAGGGGGCAAGCGATCACTGAAGCTTTCTTT. The encoded protein is CASSFNRGQAITEAFF. The whole variable domain, remainder taken from reference TRBV5-5 and TRBJ1-1, is DAGVTQSPTHLIKTRGQQVTLRCSPISGHKSVSWYQQVLGQGPQFIFQYYEKEERGRGNFPDRFSARQFPNYSSELNVNALLLGDSALYLCASSFNRGQAITEAFFGQGTRLTVV.

The V and J genes are TRBV7-2 and TRBJ1-6; 7 bases are a match to TRBD1. The CDR3 runs to 16 residues. V lost 3 bases to trimming and J lost 4 bases; unmatched junction nucleotides: 6. The V gene's germline CDR1 is SGHTA and CDR2 FQGNSA. CDR3: CASSFKTGPYNSPLHF. CDR3 nucleotides: TGTGCCAGCAGCTTCAAGACAGGGCCGTATAATTCACCCCTCCACTTT.

The chain joins TRBV6-4 to TRBJ2-3; D unresolved. The germline V and J ends were trimmed by 8 bases and 2 bases, with 11 bases remaining between them. Germline V lookup: CDR1 MRHNA, CDR2 SNTAGT. CDR3 length: 13 amino acids. The CDR3 DNA sequence: TGTGCCAGCGGTAGCTCCCCCACAGATACGCAGTATTTT. It encodes CASGSSPTDTQYF.

The chain links TRBV7-9 to TRBJ1-2, with 8 bases aligning to TRBD1. The J segment lost 0 bases and the V segment lost 2 bases, leaving 8 bases of the junction unmatched. Germline V lookup: CDR1 SEHNR, CDR2 FQNEAQ (reference sequence). The CDR3 consists of 17 residues. CDR3: CASSLTGTGDSNYGYTF. DNA of the CDR3: TGTGCCAGCAGCTTAACCGGGACAGGCGACTCTAACTATGGCTACACCTTC. The full variable domain, in which reference TRBV7-9 and TRBJ1-2 provide the parts outside the CDR3, is DTGVSQNPRHKITKRGQNVTFRCDPISEHNRLYWYRQTLGQGPEFLTYFQNEAQLEKSRLLSDRFSAERPKGSFSTLEIQRTEQGDSAMYLCASSLTGTGDSNYGYTFGSGTRLTVV.